This T cell receptor beta chain was sequenced for a study of blood T cells in healthy people across ages. Study-wide points: For the donors, CMV status was unknown and possibly confounded expanded clonotype changes.

Donors were systemically healthy Caucasian individuals from Russia aged about 6 to 90 years. The V gene lost 3 bases and the J gene lost 5 bases, with 20 bases spanning the gap. This CDR3 has 16 residues. CDR1 and CDR2 from the germline V gene are DFQATT and SNEGSKA (reference sequence). Primed by a sample-barcoded 5' primer and a J-beta primer mix, a second PCR proceeded for about 6 to 11 cycles. The template-switch adaptor, which had 12 random nucleotides, put a tag on each cDNA molecule. CDR3-containing paired-end reads numbering at least 2.5 million came from each sample. TCRdb reanalysed the 5' RACE reads using MiXCR and keeps one entry per CDR3 protein. This table has 850,000 to 1,000,000 distinct CDR3 sequences, just over 50% appearing once. This clonotype was counted between two and nine times. Antigen specificity is unknown.

This sequence joins TRBV20-1 and TRBJ2-1, with a tentative D call TRBD2 (5 bases). This clonotype was obtained from a woman between 55 and 75 years old in good health. Sequences were obtained from blood. The DNA for the CDR3 is TGCAGTGCTAGGGACTTCCAAAAAATAGGCAACAATGAGCAGTTCTTC. As protein: CSARDFQKIGNNEQFF.